What follows are 5 T cell receptor beta chains derived from one specimen sequenced in a study of shared clonotypes between healthy human individuals. The table came from immunoSEQ multiplex PCR; TCRdb's copy has only in-frame clones and leaves some out. The sample has about 2.3 million clones, 85% to 95% seen once. The sequenced sample consisted of naive CD4+ T cells from PBMCs. Subset: CD45RA+ positively selected. These receptors were obtained from a man in his late teens or twenties in good health. Some clones in this sample may be carry-over from other donors' samples.

The chain uses TRBV5-4 and TRBJ2-5, with TRBD2 identical over 8 bases. The CDR3 totals 15 residues. Germline trimming cut 4 bases from V and 4 bases from J; bases unmatched to any gene: 9. Germline loops: CDR1 SGHNT, CDR2 YYREEE (reference sequence). The CDR3 region is CASSPTAGALETQYF. The CDR3 DNA is TGTGCCAGCAGCCCCACAGCGGGAGCCCTAGAGACCCAGTACTTC.

This sequence joins TRBV7-2 and TRBJ1-2; 7 bases are a match to TRBD1. The trim removed 5 bases at V and 11 bases at J, leaving 8 bases unmatched. The CDR3 runs to 12 residues. Germline V gene data show CDR1 as SGHTA and CDR2 as FQGNSA. The chain's CDR3 is CASSHYRGYYTF. The CDR3 DNA follows: TGTGCCAGCAGCCACTACAGGGGTTATTACACCTTC.

This clone was found once. The V and J genes are TRBV6-1 and TRBJ1-5; a possible D gene is TRBD1 (6 bases). Germline values: CDR1 MNHNS, CDR2 SASEGT. The CDR3 is made up of 15 amino acids. V lost 3 bases to trimming and J lost 4 bases, with 13 bases between them. As DNA, the CDR3 is TGTGCCAGCAGTGATTCGACAGGCTCAAATCAGCCCCAGCATTTT. Translating it yields CASSDSTGSNQPQHF.

This rearrangement joins TRBV5-6 to TRBJ2-7; 9 positions match TRBD1. J lost 3 bases, V lost 1 base, and 5 bases had no gene match. CDR3 length: 15 residues. Germline loops: CDR1 SGHDT, CDR2 YYEEEE. In nucleotides, the CDR3 is TGTGCCAGCAGCTTGCCCGGGACAGGGATCTACGAGCAGTACTTC. Amino acid sequence: CASSLPGTGIYEQYF.

Notes on this clone: Other DNA sequences within the sample encode an identical CDR3. This chain uses TRBV5-4 with TRBJ2-5; maybe TRBD1 (5 bases). Germline V gene sequence: CDR1 SGHNT, CDR2 YYREEE (reference sequence). This CDR3 is built from 14 residues. Trimming removed 0 bases at V and 1 base at J, with 7 bases between. CDR3 region: CASSLGGSQETQYF. CDR3 DNA: TGTGCCAGCAGCTTGGGGGGCTCCCAAGAGACCCAGTACTTC.